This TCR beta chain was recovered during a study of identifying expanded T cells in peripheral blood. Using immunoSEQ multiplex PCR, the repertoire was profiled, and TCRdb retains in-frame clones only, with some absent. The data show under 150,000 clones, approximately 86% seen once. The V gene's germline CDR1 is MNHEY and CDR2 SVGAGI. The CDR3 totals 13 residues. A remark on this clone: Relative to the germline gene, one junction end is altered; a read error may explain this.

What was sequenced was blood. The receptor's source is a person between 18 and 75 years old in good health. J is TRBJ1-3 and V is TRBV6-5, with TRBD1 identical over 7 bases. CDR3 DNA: TGTGCCAGCAGTTATGGTGGTACAGGGGTGATTCATTTT. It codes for CASSYGGTGVIHF.